Included here is one TCR beta chain sequence, with context. The junction and the germline gene differ at one end; a read error may be behind it. The data were obtained in a study of control samples from healthy donors and cancer patients. CDR1 is MDHEN and CDR2 is SYDVKM in the germline V gene. CDR3 length: 17 amino acids. TCRdb's table, derived via immunoSEQ multiplex PCR, lists solely in-frame clones and lacks some. The sample lists around 170,000 clones, around 90% occurring once. The chain joins TRBV28 to TRBJ1-1, with 7 nucleotides matching TRBD1. This clonotype was obtained from a woman aged 50 to 65 in good health. Sequenced: blood. This chain's CDR3 is CANSLWDLGQARGKAFF. For the CDR3, the DNA is TGTGCCAACAGTTTATGGGATCTTGGACAGGCCCGCGGGAAAGCTTTCTTT.